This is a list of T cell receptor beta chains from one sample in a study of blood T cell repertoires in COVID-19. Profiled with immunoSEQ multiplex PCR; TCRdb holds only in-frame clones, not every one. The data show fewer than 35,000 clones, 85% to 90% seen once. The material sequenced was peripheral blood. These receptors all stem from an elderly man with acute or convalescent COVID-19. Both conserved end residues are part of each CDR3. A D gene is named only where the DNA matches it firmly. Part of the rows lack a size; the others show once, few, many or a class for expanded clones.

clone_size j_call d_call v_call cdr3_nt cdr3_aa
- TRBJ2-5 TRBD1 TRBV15 TGTGCCACCAGCAGAGGGGACAGCCAAGAGACCCAGTACTTC CATSRGDSQETQYF
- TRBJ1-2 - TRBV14 TGTGCCAGCAGCCCAGGATCCGGGGTCCGGGATGGCTACACCTTC CASSPGSGVRDGYTF
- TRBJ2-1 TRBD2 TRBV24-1 TGTGCCACCAGTGATGGGGGTCTAGCGGATAGCTCCTACAATGAGCAGTTCTTC CATSDGGLADSSYNEQFF
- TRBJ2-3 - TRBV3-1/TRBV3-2 TGTGCCAGCAGCCAATATGATACTAGCACAGATACGCAGTATTTT CASSQYDTSTDTQYF
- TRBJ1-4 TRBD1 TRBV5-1 TGCGCCAGCAGCTTGATTGTGACCGGGACAGGGGATGAAAAACTGTTTTTT CASSLIVTGTGDEKLFF
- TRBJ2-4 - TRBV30 TGTGCCTGGCGGACTCTTGGGGGGATTCAGTACTTC CAWRTLGGIQYF
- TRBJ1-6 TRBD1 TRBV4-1 TGCGCCAGCAGCCAAGCCCGGGGGACAGGGTATAATTCACCCCTCCACTTT CASSQARGTGYNSPLHF
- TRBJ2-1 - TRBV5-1 TGCGCCAGCACCTTCACCTTGAGCTCCTACAATGAGCAGTTCTTC CASTFTLSSYNEQFF
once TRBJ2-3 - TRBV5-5 TGTGCCAGCAGCTTGGGCGCGGGACGGCCCACAGATACGCAGTATTTT CASSLGAGRPTDTQYF
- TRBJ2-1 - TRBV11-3 TGTGCCAGCAGCTTGGGAACAGGCCATCGTGGTGGGAATGAGCAGTTCTTC CASSLGTGHRGGNEQFF
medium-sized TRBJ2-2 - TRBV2 TGTGCCAGCAGTGAGGGCAGAAACACCGGGGAGCTGTTTTTT CASSEGRNTGELFF
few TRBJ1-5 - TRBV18 TGTGCCAGCTCACTCGGGAGGGACCAGCCCCAGCATTTT CASSLGRDQPQHF
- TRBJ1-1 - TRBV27 TGTGCCAGCAGTTCAGGCTGGGGGGGGTACACTGAAGCTTTCTTT CASSSGWGGYTEAFF
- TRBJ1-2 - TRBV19 TGTGCCAGTAGGTCAGGAAATAACTATGGCTACACCTTC CASRSGNNYGYTF
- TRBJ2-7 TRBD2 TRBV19 TGTGCCAGTAGTATAGATAGAGCTAGCGGGCCATCAATGTACGGACCCTACGAGCAGTACTTC CASSIDRASGPSMYGPYEQYF
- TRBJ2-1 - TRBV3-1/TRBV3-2 TGTGCCAGCAGCCAAGGCACTAACAATGAGCAGTTCTTC CASSQGTNNEQFF
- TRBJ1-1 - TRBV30 TGTGCCTGGAGTCCGCTTTCACCAGGAGGCACTGAAGCTTTCTTT CAWSPLSPGGTEAFF
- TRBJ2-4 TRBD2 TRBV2 TGTGCCAGCAACCTTGGACTAGCGGTAGCCAAAAACATTCAGTACTTC CASNLGLAVAKNIQYF
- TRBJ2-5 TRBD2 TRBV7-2 TGTGCCAGCAGCATATCGGGGGGGGACCAAGAGACCCAGTACTTC CASSISGGDQETQYF
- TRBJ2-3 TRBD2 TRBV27 TGTGCCAGCAGTCCCTACCGACTAGCGGGGCGCCTCACAGATACGCAGTATTTT CASSPYRLAGRLTDTQYF
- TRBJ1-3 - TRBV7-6 TGTGCCAGCAGCCAGACGCAGGGCTCTGGAAACACCATATATTTT CASSQTQGSGNTIYF
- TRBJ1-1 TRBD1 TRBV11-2 TGTGCCAGCGCTGTGGGGACAGTAAACACTGAAGCTTTCTTT CASAVGTVNTEAFF
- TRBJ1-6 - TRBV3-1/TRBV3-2 TGTGCCAGCAGCCAAGGTAGGGGCCGCTCACCCCTCCACTTT CASSQGRGRSPLHF
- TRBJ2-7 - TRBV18 TGTGCCAGCTCACCGCACTCGGGCCTTGGGAGCGAGCAGTACTTC CASSPHSGLGSEQYF
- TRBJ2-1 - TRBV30 TGTGCCTGGAGCGCTTCGGGGTATGCGAGCGGGCGAAACAATGAGCAGTTCTTC CAWSASGYASGRNNEQFF
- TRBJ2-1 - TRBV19 TGTGCCAGTAGTACTCAATCTAGCAGTTACAATGAGCAGTTCTTC CASSTQSSSYNEQFF
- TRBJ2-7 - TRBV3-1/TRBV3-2 TGTGCCAGCAGCCAATGGACAGACTCCTACGAGCAGTACTTC CASSQWTDSYEQYF
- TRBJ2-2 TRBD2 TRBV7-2 TGTGCCAGCAGCTTAGAGGGACTAGCGGGAGGGAGAAACACCGGGGAGCTGTTTTTT CASSLEGLAGGRNTGELFF
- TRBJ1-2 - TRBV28 TGTGCCAGCAGTCCCCCGGACAGATCCGAACCTAACTATGGCTACACCTTC CASSPPDRSEPNYGYTF
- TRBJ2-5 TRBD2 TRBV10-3 TGTGCCATCAGACCGGGGACTAGCGGGAGGGTAAACCAAGAGACTCAGTACTTC CAIRPGTSGRVNQETQYF
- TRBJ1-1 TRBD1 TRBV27 TGTGCCAGCAGCCCGGACAGGGGCCACACTGAAGCTTTCTTT CASSPDRGHTEAFF
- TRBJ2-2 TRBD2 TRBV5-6 TGTGCCAGCAGCTTGAGGCTAGCGGGAGCGGTGAACACCGGGGAGCTGTTTTTT CASSLRLAGAVNTGELFF
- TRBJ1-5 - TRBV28 TGTGCCAGCACCACCCCTCCTGTAGCCCAGCATTTT CASTTPPVAQHF
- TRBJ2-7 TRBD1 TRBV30 TGTGCCTGGAGTACTGGACAGGGCCTTAGGGAGCAGTACTTC CAWSTGQGLREQYF
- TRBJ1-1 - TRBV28 TGTGCCAGCATTAAACGGACAGCCGTGAACACTGAAGCTTTCTTT CASIKRTAVNTEAFF
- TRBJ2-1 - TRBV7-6 TGTGCCAGCAGCCCGCTTGTTTTGGGGAGTACGGGTGCGAACAATGAGCAGTTCTTC CASSPLVLGSTGANNEQFF
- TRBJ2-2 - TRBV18 TGTGCCAGCTCACGTTTGAAGGGGATGGTCGACACCGGGGAGCTGTTTTTT CASSRLKGMVDTGELFF
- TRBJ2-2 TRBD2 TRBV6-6 TGTGCCAGCGTTACTAGCGGCACCGGGGAGCTGTTTTTT CASVTSGTGELFF
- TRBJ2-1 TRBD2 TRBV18 TGTGCCAGCTCACCACCGGGACTAGCGGGAGGCAAAGAGCAGTTCTTC CASSPPGLAGGKEQFF
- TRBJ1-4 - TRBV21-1 TGTGCCAGCAGCAAAAGGGAGGGGGGACGGGGTGAAAAACTGTTTTTT CASSKREGGRGEKLFF
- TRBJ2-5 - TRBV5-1 TGCGCCAGCAGCTTTTTACAGGGCCAAGAGACCCAGTACTTC CASSFLQGQETQYF
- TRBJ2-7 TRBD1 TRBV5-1 TGCGCCAGCAGCTTGTTAACCGGGACAGTGACCCTGGAGCAGTACTTC CASSLLTGTVTLEQYF
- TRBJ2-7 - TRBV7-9 TGTGCCAGCAGCTTAGGGGACACCAACTACGAGCAGTACTTC CASSLGDTNYEQYF
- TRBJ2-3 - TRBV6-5 TGTGCCAGCAGCTACAGGGAGGGTGATACGCAGTATTTT CASSYREGDTQYF
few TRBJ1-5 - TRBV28 TGTGCCAGCGACTTAAGGTTTCAGCCCCAGCATTTT CASDLRFQPQHF
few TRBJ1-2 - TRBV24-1 TGTGCCACCAGTGATCAACAGGGTGACTATGGCTACACCTTC CATSDQQGDYGYTF